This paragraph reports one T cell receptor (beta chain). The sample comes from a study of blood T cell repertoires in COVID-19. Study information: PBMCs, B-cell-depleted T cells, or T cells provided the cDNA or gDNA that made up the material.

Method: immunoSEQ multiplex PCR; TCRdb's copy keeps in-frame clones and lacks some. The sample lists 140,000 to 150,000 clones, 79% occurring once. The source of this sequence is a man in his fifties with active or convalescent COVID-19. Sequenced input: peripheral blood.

The CDR3 region has the DNA TGTGCCAGCAGCCGACCTCTCGACAGGCAACACGGAAACACCATATATTTT. Its protein product is CASSRPLDRQHGNTIYF. The chain uses TRBV14 and TRBJ1-3, with D possibly being TRBD1 (6 bases). Looked up from germline, CDR1 is SGHDN and CDR2 is FVKESK. Trimming left V 4 bases short and J 4 bases short, with 20 bases between. This CDR3 region has 17 residues. The variable domain in full, with the rest retrieved from reference TRBV14 and TRBJ1-3, is EAGVTQFPSHSVIEKGQTVTLRCDPISGHDNLYWYRRVMGKEIKFLLHFVKESKQDESGMPNNRFLAERTGGTYSTLKVQPAELEDSGVYFCASSRPLDRQHGNTIYFGEGSWLTVV.